The source of this TCR beta chain is a study of cytomegalovirus exposure and HLA in healthy donors. The V gene's germline CDR1 is WSHSY and CDR2 SAAADI. Trimming took off 2 bases at V and 1 base at J, with 5 bases between the two ends. The CDR3 runs 13 residues. Researchers ran the PCR with 60 Vbeta and 13 Jbeta primers. Produced via immunoSEQ multiplex PCR; TCRdb's table is partial and in-frame only. The top ten clones hold less than 9.5% of a sample with roughly 93,000 clones, roughly 78% of them seen once. The TCR originated in a man in his thirties or forties in good health and CMV-seronegative. The chain recombines TRBV10-2 with TRBJ1-1; unclear D gene. Material for sequencing was PBMCs. CDR3 sequence (DNA): TGCGCCAGCAGTGAGACAGAGAACACTGAAGCTTTCTTT. Protein: CASSETENTEAFF.